The T cell receptor (beta chain) described here comes from a study of T cells in Graves' hyperthyroidism and ophthalmopathy. As for the study in general: At initial diagnosis, before any treatment had begun, peripheral blood was obtained. Points from the study as a whole: Blood also contained most expanded thyroid clonotypes above 0.001.

Note on this clonotype: The antigen is undetermined.

This CDR3 is 15 amino acids long. Trimming took 1 base from V and 6 from J, leaving 16 bases between them. Germline lookup yields CDR1 DFQATT and CDR2 SNEGSKA (reference sequence). What was amplified from RNA transcripts were TCR beta CDR3 regions. Using the HTBI primer set, a first-round RT-PCR was run on the TCR CDR3. TCRdb processed the multiplex PCR reads anew with MiXCR; each CDR3 protein has one entry. Here the sample spans 700,000 to 950,000 distinct CDR3 sequences, just over 35% being singletons. Source material for PBMCs was around 10 ml fresh peripheral blood. This chain uses TRBV20-1 with TRBJ2-1; maybe TRBD1 (5 bases). Sequencing was done on a sample of blood. This clonotype was obtained from a woman aged 35 to 49 with Graves' hyperthyroidism. For the CDR3, the DNA is TGCAGTGCTAGAGGGGTGGGGCGTCCCGGCAATGAGCAGTTCTTC. This encodes CSARGVGRPGNEQFF.